Shown below are 3 T cell receptor beta chains from a single sample sequenced in a study of blood T cell repertoires in COVID-19. Assay used: immunoSEQ multiplex PCR; TCRdb lists only in-frame clones, some missing. The sample lists about 120,000 clones; around 89% were seen once. The sample comprised peripheral blood. The source of these receptors is a man in his 60s with COVID-19, enrolled during active disease.

The chain joins TRBV14 to TRBJ1-2; D unresolved. Germline CDR1 and CDR2: SGHDN and FVKESK. The V gene lost 4 bases and the J gene lost 0 bases, with 12 bases spanning the gap. This CDR3 is 15 amino acids long. CDR3 sequence reads: CASSRGGSANYGYTF. The CDR3 DNA sequence: TGTGCCAGCAGCCGTGGAGGGAGCGCTAACTATGGCTACACCTTC.

The CDR3 spells CASSLAGTGVYEQYF. The DNA of the CDR3 is TGTGCCAGCAGCTTGGCCGGGACAGGGGTTTACGAGCAGTACTTC. The chain combines TRBV5-4 with TRBJ2-7; 10 positions match TRBD1. After removal of 0 bases from V and 4 bases from J, the junction contained 4 bases not matched to a gene. The CDR3 spans 15 residues. CDR1 and CDR2 (germline): SGHNT, YYREEE (reference sequence).

The rearrangement uses TRBV5-1 and TRBJ1-2; 8 bases are a match to TRBD1. V lost 0 bases to trimming and J lost 8 bases; unmatched junction nucleotides: 6. Germline assignment: CDR1 SGHRS and CDR2 YFSETQ. The CDR3 totals 14 residues. CDR3: CASSLDRGFEGYTF. CDR3 in DNA: TGCGCCAGCAGCTTGGACAGGGGGTTCGAGGGCTACACCTTC.